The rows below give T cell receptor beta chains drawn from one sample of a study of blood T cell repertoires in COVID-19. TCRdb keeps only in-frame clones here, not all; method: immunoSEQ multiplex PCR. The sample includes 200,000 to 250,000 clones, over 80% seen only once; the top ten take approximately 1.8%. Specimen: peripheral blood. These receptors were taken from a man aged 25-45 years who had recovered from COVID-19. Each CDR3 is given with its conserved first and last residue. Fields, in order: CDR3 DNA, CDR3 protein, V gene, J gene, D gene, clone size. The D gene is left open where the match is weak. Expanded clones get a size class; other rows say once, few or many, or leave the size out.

DNA: TGTGCCAGCAGCCAAGGGACAGGGGGCGGTGGCTACACCTTC
CDR3: CASSQGTGGGGYTF
V: TRBV3-1/TRBV3-2
J: TRBJ1-2
D: TRBD1
size: -

DNA: TGTGCCAGCAGTTACTCTGGACGGGGCTCTGGAAACACCATATATTTT
CDR3: CASSYSGRGSGNTIYF
V: TRBV6-2/TRBV6-3
J: TRBJ1-3
D: -
size: once

DNA: TGTGCCAGCAGCGCCGGAGCTACAAACTATGGCTACACCTTC
CDR3: CASSAGATNYGYTF
V: TRBV14
J: TRBJ1-2
D: -
size: -

DNA: TGTGCCAGCAGCTCCCAGGGACTAGCGGGGCGCACAGATACGCAGTATTTT
CDR3: CASSSQGLAGRTDTQYF
V: TRBV7-9
J: TRBJ2-3
D: TRBD2
size: -

DNA: TGTGCCAGCATGGGGGGACAGGGCTATCAGCCCCAGCATTTT
CDR3: CASMGGQGYQPQHF
V: TRBV6-5
J: TRBJ1-5
D: TRBD1
size: -

DNA: TGCGCCAGCAGCCTCGGGACTAACCACGAGCAGTACTTC
CDR3: CASSLGTNHEQYF
V: TRBV5-1
J: TRBJ2-7
D: TRBD2
size: once

DNA: TGTGCCAGCAGCTTGTCCCGGAATCAGCCCCAGCATTTT
CDR3: CASSLSRNQPQHF
V: TRBV7-8
J: TRBJ1-5
D: -
size: -

DNA: TGTGCCAGCTCACCACAAGGGGGAAGCAATCAGCCCCAGCATTTT
CDR3: CASSPQGGSNQPQHF
V: TRBV18
J: TRBJ1-5
D: -
size: once

DNA: TGCGCCAGCAGCCAAGCACCGTGGGCTCCGGGGGGGCATAGCAATCAGCCCCAGCATTTT
CDR3: CASSQAPWAPGGHSNQPQHF
V: TRBV4-1
J: TRBJ1-5
D: -
size: -

DNA: TGTGCCAGCAGAGAGACTAGCGGGGGAAGCACAGATACGCAGTATTTT
CDR3: CASRETSGGSTDTQYF
V: TRBV27
J: TRBJ2-3
D: TRBD2
size: -

DNA: TGTGCCAGCAGCCATAATTCTGGGGGGGTCCAGCCCCAGCATTTT
CDR3: CASSHNSGGVQPQHF
V: TRBV16
J: TRBJ1-5
D: -
size: -

DNA: TGTGCCAGCAGTTTAACACGAAAGGAGGCTTTCTTT
CDR3: CASSLTRKEAFF
V: TRBV28
J: TRBJ1-1
D: -
size: -

DNA: TGTGCCAGCAGTCAGTCGCAACAGGGTCATTATGAAAAACTGTTTTTT
CDR3: CASSQSQQGHYEKLFF
V: TRBV2
J: TRBJ1-4
D: -
size: -

DNA: TGTGCTAGTGGTTTGTCCAGTTCACCCCTCCACTTT
CDR3: CASGLSSSPLHF
V: TRBV12-5
J: TRBJ1-6
D: -
size: few

DNA: TGCGCCAGCAGCGGCGGCCTCTCTGGAAACACCATATATTTT
CDR3: CASSGGLSGNTIYF
V: TRBV4-1
J: TRBJ1-3
D: -
size: -

DNA: TGTGCCAGTAGTCTCCTAGCGGGGGGGCTGTCGGGGACCCAGTACTTC
CDR3: CASSLLAGGLSGTQYF
V: TRBV19
J: TRBJ2-5
D: TRBD2
size: once

DNA: TGTGCCAGCTCCCTAGGGAGTTCTGGGGCCAACGTCCTGACTTTC
CDR3: CASSLGSSGANVLTF
V: TRBV18
J: TRBJ2-6
D: -
size: -

DNA: TGTGCCAGCAGCTTAACGGACACCGGGGAGCTGTTTTTT
CDR3: CASSLTDTGELFF
V: TRBV11-2
J: TRBJ2-2
D: -
size: -

DNA: TGCGCCAGCAGCACCGGACAGAGTAACTATGGCTACACCTTC
CDR3: CASSTGQSNYGYTF
V: TRBV5-1
J: TRBJ1-2
D: -
size: -

DNA: TGTGCCATAGGGGGCGAAAGTACCTTC
CDR3: CAIGGESTF
V: TRBV27
J: TRBJ1-2
D: TRBD1
size: -

DNA: TGTGCCAGCAGCCAATACGACAGGGGGATCGGTTCACCCCTCCACTTT
CDR3: CASSQYDRGIGSPLHF
V: TRBV21-1
J: TRBJ1-6
D: -
size: few

DNA: TGTGCCAGCGGAACAGGGGGTGCCGGGGAGCTGTTTTTT
CDR3: CASGTGGAGELFF
V: TRBV6-4
J: TRBJ2-2
D: TRBD1
size: -

DNA: TGTGCCAGCAGTTTGGAGGGGTTGGGCAATCAGCCCCAGCATTTT
CDR3: CASSLEGLGNQPQHF
V: TRBV27
J: TRBJ1-5
D: -
size: -

DNA: TGCGCCAGCAGAGAGGGGGCGACTAATGAAAAACTGTTTTTT
CDR3: CASREGATNEKLFF
V: TRBV5-1
J: TRBJ1-4
D: TRBD1
size: -

DNA: TGTGCCAGCAGTTCCAGGGCGTCCGGGGAGCTGTTTTTT
CDR3: CASSSRASGELFF
V: TRBV6-6
J: TRBJ2-2
D: -
size: -

DNA: TGTGCCATCAGTGACCCGGACAGGGGCGGGGAAAAACTGTTTTTT
CDR3: CAISDPDRGGEKLFF
V: TRBV10-3
J: TRBJ1-4
D: TRBD1
size: -

DNA: TGTGCCAGCAGCCCGTGGGGGGGGGCGTCAGACGAGCAGTACTTC
CDR3: CASSPWGGASDEQYF
V: TRBV7-3
J: TRBJ2-7
D: -
size: -

DNA: TGTGCCACTCAAGCGGGGGGGCCGGGGACGCAGTATTTT
CDR3: CATQAGGPGTQYF
V: TRBV12-3/TRBV12-4
J: TRBJ2-3
D: TRBD2
size: -

DNA: TGTGCCAGCAGTCCCTACAAACTAAGAGCCCAGCATTTT
CDR3: CASSPYKLRAQHF
V: TRBV28
J: TRBJ1-5
D: -
size: -

DNA: TGTGCCAGCAGTGAACAGGGGGCTGATGGCTACACCTTC
CDR3: CASSEQGADGYTF
V: TRBV27
J: TRBJ1-2
D: TRBD1
size: -

DNA: TGTGCCAGCAGCGTCGAGGGGGTAGCCCTACAAGAGACCCAGTACTTC
CDR3: CASSVEGVALQETQYF
V: TRBV9
J: TRBJ2-5
D: -
size: -

DNA: TGTGCCAGCAGTGAAGACAACCGTCTCTACGAGCAGTACTTC
CDR3: CASSEDNRLYEQYF
V: TRBV2
J: TRBJ2-7
D: -
size: -

DNA: TGCAGCGTGGTTTCCCCAGGGGATGGATCCTACAATGAGCAGTTCTTC
CDR3: CSVVSPGDGSYNEQFF
V: TRBV29-1
J: TRBJ2-1
D: -
size: -

DNA: TGTGCCAGCTCCCAAAAAGACCGAAGACAGGCGCGAGGCACCGGGGAGCTGTTTTTT
CDR3: CASSQKDRRQARGTGELFF
V: TRBV18
J: TRBJ2-2
D: -
size: -

DNA: TGTGCCAGCACCTCTCCCACTTTGGCCCTCCACTTT
CDR3: CASTSPTLALHF
V: TRBV6-6
J: TRBJ1-6
D: -
size: -

DNA: TGTGCCAGCAAACGAGCGGGGTACCAAGAGACCCAGTACTTC
CDR3: CASKRAGYQETQYF
V: TRBV2
J: TRBJ2-5
D: TRBD2
size: -

DNA: TGCGCCAGCAGCCCCGGGGGGTTAATATACAATGAGCAGTTCTTC
CDR3: CASSPGGLIYNEQFF
V: TRBV4-1
J: TRBJ2-1
D: TRBD2
size: -

DNA: TGTGCCAGCAGTGTTGCGGGGGCCAACACCGGGGAGCTGTTTTTT
CDR3: CASSVAGANTGELFF
V: TRBV25-1
J: TRBJ2-2
D: -
size: -

DNA: TGTGCCATCAGTGCGGACAGGGCGATGAACGAGCAGTACTTC
CDR3: CAISADRAMNEQYF
V: TRBV10-3
J: TRBJ2-7
D: TRBD1
size: -

DNA: TGTGCCAGCAGCCCAAACCCCACAGCGGGTTATCTTTCAGGAGCTTTCTTT
CDR3: CASSPNPTAGYLSGAFF
V: TRBV5-5
J: TRBJ1-1
D: -
size: -

DNA: TGTGCCACCAGCAGAGAGGCAGATGCCTTCTCTGGAAACACCATATATTTT
CDR3: CATSREADAFSGNTIYF
V: TRBV15
J: TRBJ1-3
D: -
size: -

DNA: TGTGCCAGCAGCTTAAAAACTAGCGGGAACACCGGGGAGCTGTTTTTT
CDR3: CASSLKTSGNTGELFF
V: TRBV7-8
J: TRBJ2-2
D: TRBD2
size: -

DNA: TGTGCCATCAGTGAGGGTTGGTTAGGAGGAAGGGGCTACACCTTC
CDR3: CAISEGWLGGRGYTF
V: TRBV10-3
J: TRBJ1-2
D: -
size: -

DNA: TGTGCCAGCAGAACCATGGACAGATCCGGAGGCTACACCTTC
CDR3: CASRTMDRSGGYTF
V: TRBV6-5
J: TRBJ1-2
D: -
size: -

DNA: TGTGCCAGCAGCTTAGGGCGTCTAGCGGAGATCCAAGAGACCCAGTACTTC
CDR3: CASSLGRLAEIQETQYF
V: TRBV7-9
J: TRBJ2-5
D: TRBD2
size: -